This T cell receptor beta chain was identified in a study of T-cell reconstitution after alpha-beta-depleted transplantation in children. The sample holds many counts of this clonotype. Its antigen remains unknown. CDR3 size: 15 residues. From germline, CDR1 is WNHNN and CDR2 SYGVQD (reference sequence). V lost 3 bases, J lost 0 bases, and 9 bases lay in between. Study-wide results and caveats: Reports say that about two months after transplant, the alpha-beta T cells came out of several hundred graft clones that had expanded. Some patients' high day-60 TCRbeta diversity was traced to surviving recipient T cells and thymic progenitors. T-cell numbers and diversity one year post-transplant derived largely from freshly generated T cells.

Using unique molecular identifiers, the investigators prepared the TCRbeta library. TCRdb independently ran MiXCR on the PCR reads; one entry per CDR3 protein. In the table there are 490,000 or so distinct CDR3 sequences, roughly 10% of which are singletons. This receptor was obtained from a child aged 2 to 15 with inherited bone marrow failure, due to receive a stem cell transplant. Sequences were derived from PBMCs, sampled before TCRalphabeta/CD19-depleted stem cell transplant. This chain uses TRBV10-1 with TRBJ2-1; D call uncertain. This CDR3 is CASSEGLISYNEQFF. Written as DNA, the CDR3 is TGCGCCAGCAGTGAAGGCCTCATCTCCTACAATGAGCAGTTCTTC.